This T cell receptor (beta chain) was found in a study of healthy donors' naive CD4 and CD8 T cells (dated by TCRdb to the mid-2010s). General notes on the study: Donors were selected to cover three age groups (20-25, 40-50 and 60-70 years, several each), with a mean age of around 47, and half of the donors were female. For TCR alpha, a new primer set was designed to cover all functional IMGT alpha gene variants, and all other steps followed the beta-chain workflow. The donors were HLA-typed by sequencing at HLA-A, -B, -C, -DRB1, -DQB1 and -DPB1, using the SBTexcellerator protocol, an ABI3130xl analyzer and SBTengine software. To check how TCR variation relates to lineage commitment, the researchers sequenced rearranged TCR alpha and beta chains taken from naive CD4+ and CD8+ T cells. The peripheral blood mononuclear cells came from about 18 individuals who were healthy and unrelated.

Taken from cysteine to phenylalanine, the CDR3 has 13 residues. The sequence is cut down to CDR3 DNA, 39 bases in frame from base 1. Sequences SQVTM (CDR1) and ANQGSEA (CDR2) are obtained from the germline V gene. V and J are truncated by 7 bases and 2 bases respectively, leaving an intervening sequence of 15 bases. This sample was sequenced with a 454 GS FLX Titanium. A previously published linear amplification protocol was used to construct TCR libraries from 500 ng of total RNA. Sequencing was carried out on the Roche/454 Genome Sequencer using Titanium chemistry. The authors processed their data as follows. About 78,000 rearranged TCR alpha transcripts were sequenced from 5 or 6 of the healthy donors. Duplicate transcripts were removed, and each unique TCR clonotype was defined by its CDR3 junction following IMGT nomenclature. In R 2.13.0, logistic regression modeled CD4 versus CD8 status on V and J genes, adjusting for donor effects, with Bonferroni correction for multiple testing. In-frame beta chains were kept once TCRdb had trimmed the public reads at Q25 with fastp and called clones with MiXCR. Rows with one shared CDR3 protein collapse into an entry with the most common genes and DNA. TCRdb, rather than the study authors, made the V and J calls. The sample yields approximately 180,000 distinct CDR3 sequences; 65% to 75% were counted once. Roughly 2.3% of the sample goes to the ten largest clones.

Cells with a CD4+CD8-CD45RO-CD45RA+ profile were isolated by FACS and defined as naive CD4+ T cells, and those with a CD8+CD4-CD45RA+CD27bright profile were defined as naive CD8+ T cells. Antibodies against CD4 (RPA-T4), CD8 (SK1), CD27 (O323), CD45RA (HI100) and CD45RO (UCHL1) were used for sorting. The research as a whole found: Because alpha and beta chains were sequenced in bulk and could not be paired, the effects of the two chains in combination were not assessed. Most V and J gene segments were reportedly biased between naive CD4+ and CD8+ cells, consistently across donors and independent of HLA genotype. V genes, J genes and CDR3 charge together appeared to explain roughly an eighth of CD4/CD8 propensity variance, in a largely additive manner. In both chains, CD4+ lineage was linked to a positively charged CDR3, whereas CD8+ lineage was linked to a negatively charged CDR3. Possible repertoire bias from homeostatic proliferation of naive T cells was not directly addressed.

Regarding this clonotype: Its target antigen remains unknown. No much larger clone exists at a distance of one base, and base qualities are not known.

The receptor comes from a pool of human donors in good health; the sample pools cells from several healthy donors. The sequenced sample consisted of naive CD4+ and CD8+ T cells sorted from blood, pooled from several donors. The cell subset or site label, read with the paper, signifies: FACS-sorted naive CD4+ (CD45RO-CD45RA+) and naive CD8+ (CD45RA+CD27bright) T cells. The chain is encoded by TRBV29-1 joined to TRBJ2-7, and possibly TRBD2, on 6 matching bases. The CDR3 region has the sequence CSAAGTGTYEQYF. The DNA reads TGCAGCGCTGCCGGGACTGGAACCTACGAGCAGTACTTC.